This T cell receptor (beta chain) was found in a study of OX40 agonist ivuxolimab in advanced cancers. Germline CDR1 SGHTA, CDR2 FQGNSA. CDR3 length: 11 amino acids. Profiled with immunoSEQ multiplex PCR; TCRdb holds only in-frame clones, not every one. This sample has around 68,000 clones; about nine tenths occur once, and the top ten carry around 2.7%. The sequence came from an adult with an advanced solid tumor such as melanoma, head and neck, liver or kidney cancer. The starting material was CD4+ or CD8+ T cells sorted from blood, obtained in a trial of the OX40 agonist ivuxolimab. The rearrangement joins TRBV7-2 to TRBJ2-5; D possibly corresponds to TRBD1 (5 bases). The DNA end is more similar to TRBJ2-7, so the J call may be wrong. Here the CDR3 DNA reads TGTGCCAGCAGCGCCAGGGACGAGCAGTACTTC. This encodes CASSARDEQYF.